The 22 T cell receptor beta chains in this list originate from one sample, sequenced in a study of cytomegalovirus exposure and HLA in healthy donors. Sequencing used immunoSEQ multiplex PCR; TCRdb keeps in-frame clones, though not all of them. The repertoire has around 200,000 clones, 70% to 90% of them found once; the top ten carry about 2.7%. Sequences were obtained from PBMCs. The source of these receptors is a woman between 18 and 29 years old in good health and CMV-seronegative.

V and J are TRBV13 and TRBJ2-5, with 14 bases that match TRBD2. The V segment lost 5 bases and the J segment 4 bases; nucleotides outside the gene matches: 15. Per the germline V gene, CDR1 is PRHDT and CDR2 is FYEKMQ (reference sequence). The CDR3 consists of 19 residues. CDR3 nucleotide sequence: TGTGCCAGCAGCGCCTACGGGACAGGGACTAGCGGGAGCTCAGAGACCCAGTACTTC. Translating gives CASSAYGTGTSGSSETQYF.

The chain links TRBV18 to TRBJ1-2; D call uncertain. The V end was cut by 4 bases, the J end by 8 bases, with 14 bases between. Germline V gives CDR1 KGHSH, CDR2 LQKENI. This CDR3 comprises 13 residues. The CDR3: CASSRGEKKGYTF. The CDR3 region has the DNA TGTGCCAGCTCACGCGGGGAGAAAAAAGGCTACACCTTC.

The chain recombines TRBV27 with TRBJ2-7, with 9 bases fitting TRBD2. The CDR3 loop spans 15 amino acids. Germline lookup yields CDR1 MNHEY and CDR2 SMNVEV (reference sequence). V was pared by 6 bases and J by 5 bases, with 11 bases of the junction left unmatched. Written as DNA, the CDR3 is TGTGCCAGCAGCACCGGACTAGCGTCTCACCACGAGCAGTACTTC. As protein: CASSTGLASHHEQYF.

The chain joins TRBV29-1 to TRBJ2-7; perhaps TRBD2 as D (6 bases). Trimming cost V 5 bases and J 0 bases, with 8 bases left between them. CDR1 SQVTM and CDR2 ANQGSEA come from the germline V gene. This CDR3 is 12 amino acids long. The CDR3 DNA sequence: TGCAGCGTTCTGGGGGGCTCCTACGAGCAGTACTTC. It translates to CSVLGGSYEQYF.

This sequence joins TRBV5-1 and TRBJ2-1, with 7 bases matching TRBD1. Trimming cost V 4 bases and J 5 bases; bases outside gene matches: 9. The CDR3 is 15 residues long. Per the germline V gene, CDR1 is SGHRS and CDR2 is YFSETQ. CDR3 residues: CASSASTGTHNEQFF. The CDR3 region has the DNA TGCGCCAGCAGCGCCTCGACAGGGACCCACAATGAGCAGTTCTTC. The variable domain in full, with the rest retrieved from reference TRBV5-1 and TRBJ2-1, is KAGVTQTPRYLIKTRGQQVTLSCSPISGHRSVSWYQQTPGQGLQFLFEYFSETQRNKGNFPGRFSGRQFSNSRSEMNVSTLELGDSALYLCASSASTGTHNEQFFGPGTRLTVL.

This chain connects TRBV6-5 to TRBJ1-1; 7 nucleotides agree with TRBD1. Germline trimming cut 4 bases from V and 2 bases from J; bases unmatched to any gene: 10. The CDR3 is 16 amino acids. Germline loops: CDR1 MNHEY, CDR2 SVGAGI. CDR3 DNA sequence: TGTGCCAGCAGTTCCAACTTTGGGACAGTCAACACTGAAGCTTTCTTT. Its protein is CASSSNFGTVNTEAFF.

This clone occurred once. The chain joins TRBV5-1 to TRBJ2-5; 8 bases align to TRBD1. The CDR3 spans 14 residues. V trimming: 4 bases; J trimming: 5 bases; junction bases outside the gene matches: 7. Germline CDR1 is SGHRS and CDR2 is YFSETQ. Written as DNA, the CDR3 is TGCGCCAGCAGCCCGTGGACAGGGAGGGAGACCCAGTACTTC. Its translation is CASSPWTGRETQYF.

V and J are TRBV6-6 and TRBJ1-1, with D unclear. Deletions cut 2 bases from V and 1 base from J, with 8 bases between. CDR3 length equals 14 residues. Germline loops: CDR1 MNHNY, CDR2 SVGAGI (reference sequence). CDR3 protein: CASSYLQENTEAFF. The CDR3 nucleotides read TGTGCCAGCAGTTACCTCCAGGAGAACACTGAAGCTTTCTTT.

This sequence joins TRBV28 and TRBJ2-2; 7 nucleotides line up with TRBD1. Germline loops: CDR1 MDHEN, CDR2 SYDVKM. This CDR3 is built from 16 residues. Trimming took 5 bases from V and 4 from J; bases not matched to a gene: 10. The CDR3 sequence: CASSVITGVSTGELFF. Written as DNA, the CDR3 is TGTGCCAGCAGTGTCATAACAGGGGTCAGCACCGGGGAGCTGTTTTTT.

This chain connects TRBV6-6 to TRBJ1-1; TRBD1 matches 7 bases. This CDR3 contains 13 residues. Germline loops: CDR1 MNHNY, CDR2 SVGAGI (reference sequence). Germline trimming cut 2 bases from V and 7 bases from J; bases unmatched to any gene: 4. CDR3 coding DNA: TGTGCCAGCAGTTACGGGTCAGGGGGTGAAGCTTTCTTT. Its protein is CASSYGSGGEAFF.

J is TRBJ2-7 and V is TRBV10-3, with TRBD1 as a possible D gene (6 bases). The CDR3 runs 13 residues. Germline V gene lookup returns CDR1 ENHRY and CDR2 SYGVKD. V was pared by 6 bases and J by 5 bases, with 14 bases between. The CDR3 is CAIRPGQTDEQYF. CDR3 bases: TGTGCCATCAGGCCGGGACAAACCGACGAGCAGTACTTC.

The chain has TRBV19 and TRBJ1-2, with TRBD1 matching over 7 bases. This CDR3 region has 13 residues. Per the germline V gene, CDR1 is LNHDA and CDR2 is SQIVND (reference sequence). The trim removed 9 bases at V and 8 bases at J, leaving 12 bases unmatched. The CDR3 DNA is TGTGCCAGCGGACAGGCCCCCCGGGAAGGCTACACCTTC. The encoded protein is CASGQAPREGYTF.

This sequence joins TRBV30 and TRBJ1-2; perhaps TRBD1 as D (5 bases). The CDR3 is made up of 16 amino acids. Between the trimmed V and J ends, which lost 2 bases and 0 bases, there was a span of 16 bases. Germline values: CDR1 GTSNPN, CDR2 SVGIG (reference sequence). The CDR3: CAWSFDPRQTNYGYTF. The DNA for the CDR3 is TGTGCCTGGAGTTTTGATCCTCGACAGACTAACTATGGCTACACCTTC.

This chain connects TRBV5-4 to TRBJ1-2, with TRBD1 matching over 7 bases. The ends lost 4 bases at V and 5 bases at J; junction bases unmatched: 2. CDR3 length: 12 residues. Per germline, CDR1 SGHNT and CDR2 YYREEE (reference sequence). The CDR3 nucleotides read TGTGCCAGCAGCCCGACAGGGTATGGCTACACCTTC. This encodes CASSPTGYGYTF. Looking up the rest from reference TRBV5-4 and TRBJ1-2 gives the full variable domain: ETGVTQSPTHLIKTRGQQVTLRCSSQSGHNTVSWYQQALGQGPQFIFQYYREEENGRGNFPPRFSGLQFPNYSSELNVNALELDDSALYLCASSPTGYGYTFGSGTRLTVV.

This clone was seen a few times. This chain joins TRBV4-1 and TRBJ2-7; D possibly corresponds to TRBD2 (5 bases). The CDR3 is made up of 13 amino acids. Germline V lookup: CDR1 MGHRA, CDR2 YSYEKL. Trimming took 1 base from V and 3 from J, leaving 7 bases between them. CDR3 in DNA: TGCGCCAGCAGCCAAGCCGGGAACTACGAGCAGTACTTC. Amino acids: CASSQAGNYEQYF.

The gene calls are TRBV19 and TRBJ2-1; 10 bases line up with TRBD2. The CDR3 totals 17 residues. V gave up 1 base and J gave up 9 bases; unmatched junction bases: 12. In germline, CDR1 is LNHDA, CDR2 SQIVND (reference sequence). This CDR3 reads CASSIGWASGSASEQFF. CDR3 sequence (DNA): TGTGCCAGTAGTATAGGTTGGGCTAGCGGGAGCGCATCTGAGCAGTTCTTC.

V is TRBV7-2 and J is TRBJ2-1; 8 bases are a match to TRBD2. This CDR3 spans 17 amino acids. The ends lost 0 bases at V and 0 bases at J; junction bases unmatched: 4. Looked up from germline, CDR1 is SGHTA and CDR2 is FQGNSA. CDR3 bases: TGTGCCAGCAGCTTAGCGTTGAGCGGGAGCTCCTACAATGAGCAGTTCTTC. This translates into CASSLALSGSSYNEQFF.

The chain recombines TRBV20-1 with TRBJ1-1; 7 bases match TRBD1. Germline lookup yields CDR1 DFQATT and CDR2 SNEGSKA (reference sequence). The CDR3 contains 11 residues. The J segment lost 7 bases and the V segment lost 6 bases, leaving 5 bases of the junction unmatched. The CDR3 DNA is TGCAGTGCCTTCCGGACAGGTGAAGCTTTCTTT. Protein product: CSAFRTGEAFF.

The V and J genes are TRBV5-1 and TRBJ2-2, with TRBD2 identical over 8 bases. Germline V CDR1 and CDR2: SGHRS, YFSETQ. The CDR3 loop spans 15 amino acids. V lost 1 base and J lost 3; bases outside the gene matches: 2. Here the CDR3 reads CASSLTGGDTGELFF. CDR3 DNA sequence: TGCGCCAGCAGCTTGACGGGGGGGGACACCGGGGAGCTGTTTTTT.

This chain links TRBV29-1 with TRBJ1-1, with 7 bases lining up with TRBD1. V gave up 4 bases and J gave up 5 bases; unmatched junction bases: 7. CDR1 is SQVTM and CDR2 is ANQGSEA in the germline V gene. The CDR3 is 13 amino acids. The CDR3: CSVARQGWTEAFF. Here the CDR3 DNA reads TGCAGCGTTGCTCGACAGGGATGGACTGAAGCTTTCTTT.

The J gene is TRBJ2-3, the V gene TRBV27; D uncertain. Germline values: CDR1 MNHEY, CDR2 SMNVEV (reference sequence). The V and J ends lost 2 bases and 6 bases respectively, with 9 bases between them. The CDR3 loop spans 13 amino acids. CDR3 amino acids: CASSLQSLDTQYF. Written as DNA, the CDR3 is TGTGCCAGCAGTTTACAGTCCCTGGATACGCAGTATTTT.

This sequence joins TRBV5-6 and TRBJ1-5; a possible D gene is TRBD1 (5 bases). V was clipped by 4 bases and J by 1 base, with 15 bases between them. Germline loops: CDR1 SGHDT, CDR2 YYEEEE. The CDR3 has 16 residues. For the CDR3, the DNA is TGTGCCAGCAGCACCAGTGACAGACCGAGCAATCAGCCCCAGCATTTT. It codes for CASSTSDRPSNQPQHF.